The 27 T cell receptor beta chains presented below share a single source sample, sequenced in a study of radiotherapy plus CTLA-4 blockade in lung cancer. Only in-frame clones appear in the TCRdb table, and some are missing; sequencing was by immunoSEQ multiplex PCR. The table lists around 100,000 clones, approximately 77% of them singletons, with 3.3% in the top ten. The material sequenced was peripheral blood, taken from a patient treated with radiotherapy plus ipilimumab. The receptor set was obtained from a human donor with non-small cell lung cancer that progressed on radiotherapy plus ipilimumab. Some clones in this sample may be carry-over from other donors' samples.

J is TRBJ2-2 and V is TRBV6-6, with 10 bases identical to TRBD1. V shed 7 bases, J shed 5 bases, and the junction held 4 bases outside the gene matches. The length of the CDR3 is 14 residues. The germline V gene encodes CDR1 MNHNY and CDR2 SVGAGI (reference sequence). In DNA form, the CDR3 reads TGTGCCAGCACTTGGACAGGGGGGACCGGGGAGCTGTTTTTT. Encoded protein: CASTWTGGTGELFF.

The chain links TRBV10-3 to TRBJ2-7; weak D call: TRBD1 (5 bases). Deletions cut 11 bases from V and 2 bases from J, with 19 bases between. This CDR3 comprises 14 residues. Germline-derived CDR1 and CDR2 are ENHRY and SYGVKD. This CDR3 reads CASRGTKDAYEQYF. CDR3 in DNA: TGTGCCTCAAGGGGCACGAAGGACGCCTACGAGCAGTACTTC.

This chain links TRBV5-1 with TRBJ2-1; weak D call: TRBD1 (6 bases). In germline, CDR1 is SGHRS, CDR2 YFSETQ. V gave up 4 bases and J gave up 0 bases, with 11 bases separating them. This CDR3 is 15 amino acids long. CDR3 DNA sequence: TGCGCCAGCAGCATACAGGGCAGCTCCTACAATGAGCAGTTCTTC. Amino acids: CASSIQGSSYNEQFF.

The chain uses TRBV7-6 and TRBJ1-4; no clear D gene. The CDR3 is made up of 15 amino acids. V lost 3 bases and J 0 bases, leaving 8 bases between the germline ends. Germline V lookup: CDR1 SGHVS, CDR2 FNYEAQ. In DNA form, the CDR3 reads TGTGCCAGCAGCTTGAGACCGGCAACTAATGAAAAACTGTTTTTT. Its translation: CASSLRPATNEKLFF.

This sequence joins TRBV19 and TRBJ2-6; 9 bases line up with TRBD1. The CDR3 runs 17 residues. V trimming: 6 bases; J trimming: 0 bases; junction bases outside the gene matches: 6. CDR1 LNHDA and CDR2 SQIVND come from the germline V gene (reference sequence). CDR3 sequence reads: CASRTGTGLSGANVLTF. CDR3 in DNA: TGTGCCAGTAGGACCGGGACAGGGCTCTCTGGGGCCAACGTCCTGACTTTC.

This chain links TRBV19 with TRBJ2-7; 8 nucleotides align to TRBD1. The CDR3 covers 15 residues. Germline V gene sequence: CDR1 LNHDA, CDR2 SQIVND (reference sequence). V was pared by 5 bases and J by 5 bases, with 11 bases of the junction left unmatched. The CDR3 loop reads CASSPGDRWFDEQYF. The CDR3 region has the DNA TGTGCCAGTAGTCCGGGGGACAGGTGGTTCGACGAGCAGTACTTC.

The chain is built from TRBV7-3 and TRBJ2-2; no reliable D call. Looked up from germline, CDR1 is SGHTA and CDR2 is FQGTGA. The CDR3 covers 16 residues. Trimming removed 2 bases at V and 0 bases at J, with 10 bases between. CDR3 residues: CASSLQRTTNTGELFF. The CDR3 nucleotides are TGTGCCAGCAGCTTACAACGGACCACGAACACCGGGGAGCTGTTTTTT.

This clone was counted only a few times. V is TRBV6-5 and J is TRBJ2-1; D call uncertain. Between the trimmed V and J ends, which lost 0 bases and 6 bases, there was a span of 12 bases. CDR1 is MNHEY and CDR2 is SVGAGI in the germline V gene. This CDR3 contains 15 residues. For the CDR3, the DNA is TGTGCCAGCAGTTACTCGATATTTTTAGGCAATGAGCAGTTCTTC. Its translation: CASSYSIFLGNEQFF.

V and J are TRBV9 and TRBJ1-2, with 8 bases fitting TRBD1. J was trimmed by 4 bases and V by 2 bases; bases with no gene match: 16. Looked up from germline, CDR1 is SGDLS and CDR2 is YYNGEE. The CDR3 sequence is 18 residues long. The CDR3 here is CASSVSHSQGARVYGYTF. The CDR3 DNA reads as TGTGCCAGCAGCGTCTCGCACTCTCAGGGGGCACGGGTCTATGGCTACACCTTC.

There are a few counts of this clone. CDR3 protein: CASSPPGASVEKLFF. The CDR3, as DNA: TGTGCCAGCTCACCACCAGGGGCGTCGGTGGAAAAACTGTTTTTT. J is TRBJ1-4 and V is TRBV18, with a weak D call TRBD1 (5 bases). The germline V gene encodes CDR1 KGHSH and CDR2 LQKENI. V lost 0 bases and J 8 bases, leaving 13 bases between the germline ends. The CDR3 is 15 amino acids.

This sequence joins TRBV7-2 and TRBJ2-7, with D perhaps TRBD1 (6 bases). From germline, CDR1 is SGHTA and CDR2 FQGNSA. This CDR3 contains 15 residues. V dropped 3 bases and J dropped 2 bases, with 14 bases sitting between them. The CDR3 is CASSLRGSGAYEQYF. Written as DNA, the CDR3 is TGTGCCAGCAGCTTGAGGGGGTCAGGGGCCTACGAGCAGTACTTC.

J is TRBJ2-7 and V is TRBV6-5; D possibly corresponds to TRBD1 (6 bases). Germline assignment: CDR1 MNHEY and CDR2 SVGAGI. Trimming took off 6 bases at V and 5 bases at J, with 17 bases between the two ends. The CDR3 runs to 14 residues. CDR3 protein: CASSVPTGSDEQYF. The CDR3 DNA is TGTGCCAGCAGCGTACCTACAGGGAGCGACGAGCAGTACTTC.

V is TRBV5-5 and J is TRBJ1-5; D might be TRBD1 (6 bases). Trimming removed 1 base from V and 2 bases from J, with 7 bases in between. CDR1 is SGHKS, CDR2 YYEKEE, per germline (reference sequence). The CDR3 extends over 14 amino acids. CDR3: CASSLWTGNQPQHF. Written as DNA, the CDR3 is TGTGCCAGCAGCTTGTGGACAGGCAATCAGCCCCAGCATTTT.

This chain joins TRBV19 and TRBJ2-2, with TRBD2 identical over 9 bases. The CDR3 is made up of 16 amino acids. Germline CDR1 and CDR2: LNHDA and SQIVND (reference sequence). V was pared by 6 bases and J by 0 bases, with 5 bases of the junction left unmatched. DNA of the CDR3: TGTGCCAGTAGGCTAGCGGGGAGAGCGAACACCGGGGAGCTGTTTTTT. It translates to CASRLAGRANTGELFF.

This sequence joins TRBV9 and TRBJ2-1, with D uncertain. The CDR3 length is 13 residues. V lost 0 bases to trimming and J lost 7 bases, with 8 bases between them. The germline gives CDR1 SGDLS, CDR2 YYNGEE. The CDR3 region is CASSVGLPNEQFF. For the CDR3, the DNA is TGTGCCAGCAGCGTAGGTCTCCCTAATGAGCAGTTCTTC.

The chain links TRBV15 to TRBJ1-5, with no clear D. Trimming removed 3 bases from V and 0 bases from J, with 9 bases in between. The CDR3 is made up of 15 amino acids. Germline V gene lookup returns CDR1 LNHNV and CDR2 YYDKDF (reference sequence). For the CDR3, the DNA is TGTGCCACCAGCAGGGATACGAATAGCAATCAGCCCCAGCATTTT. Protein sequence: CATSRDTNSNQPQHF.

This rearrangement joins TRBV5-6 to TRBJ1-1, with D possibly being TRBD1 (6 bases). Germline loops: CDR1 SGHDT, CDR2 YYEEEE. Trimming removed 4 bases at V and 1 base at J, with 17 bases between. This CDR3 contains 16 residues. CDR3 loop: CASSPQQGSWNTEAFF. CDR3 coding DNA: TGTGCCAGCAGCCCGCAACAGGGATCCTGGAACACTGAAGCTTTCTTT.

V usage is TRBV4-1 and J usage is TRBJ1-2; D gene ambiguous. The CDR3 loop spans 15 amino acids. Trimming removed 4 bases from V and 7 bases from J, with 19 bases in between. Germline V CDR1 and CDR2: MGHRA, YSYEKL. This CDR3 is CASSPQMTRWGGYTF. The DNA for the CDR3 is TGCGCCAGCAGCCCCCAGATGACGAGATGGGGTGGCTACACCTTC.

The chain's CDR3 is CASSLVFVTGGPSYEQYF. The CDR3 nucleotides read TGTGCCAGCAGCTTAGTTTTCGTGACAGGGGGTCCTTCCTACGAGCAGTACTTC. The chain carries TRBV7-2 and TRBJ2-7; 9 bases are shared with TRBD1. The germline CDR1 and CDR2 sequences are SGHTA and FQGNSA. The V gene end was trimmed by 1 base and the J gene end by 1 base; junction bases not matched to a gene: 11. This CDR3 is 18 amino acids long.

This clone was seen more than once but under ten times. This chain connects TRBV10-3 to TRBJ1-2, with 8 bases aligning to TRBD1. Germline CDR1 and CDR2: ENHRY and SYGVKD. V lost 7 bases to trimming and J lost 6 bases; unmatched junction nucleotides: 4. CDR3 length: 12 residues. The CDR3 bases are TGTGCCATCACCCCGGGACAGGATGGCTACACCTTC. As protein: CAITPGQDGYTF.

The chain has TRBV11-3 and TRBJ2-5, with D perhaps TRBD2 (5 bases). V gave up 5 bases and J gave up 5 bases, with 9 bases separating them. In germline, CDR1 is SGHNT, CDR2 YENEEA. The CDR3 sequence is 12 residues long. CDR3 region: CASSRGGETQYF. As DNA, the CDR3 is TGTGCCAGCAGCCGGGGTGGGGAGACCCAGTACTTC.

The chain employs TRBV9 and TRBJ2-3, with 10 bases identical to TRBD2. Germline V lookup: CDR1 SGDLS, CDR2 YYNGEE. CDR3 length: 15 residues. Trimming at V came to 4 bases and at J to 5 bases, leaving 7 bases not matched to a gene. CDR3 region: CASSPRRTSGDTQYF. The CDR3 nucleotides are TGTGCCAGCAGCCCCCGACGGACTAGCGGAGATACGCAGTATTTT.

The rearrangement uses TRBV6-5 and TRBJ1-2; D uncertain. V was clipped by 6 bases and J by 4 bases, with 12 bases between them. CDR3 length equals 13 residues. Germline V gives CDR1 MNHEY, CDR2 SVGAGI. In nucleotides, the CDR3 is TGTGCCAGCAGGCGGGGAATATCCTATGGCTACACCTTC. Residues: CASRRGISYGYTF.

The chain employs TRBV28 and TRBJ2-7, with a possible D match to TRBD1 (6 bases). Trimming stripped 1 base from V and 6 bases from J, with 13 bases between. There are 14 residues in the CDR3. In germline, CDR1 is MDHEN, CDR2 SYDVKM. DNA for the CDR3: TGTGCCAGCAGTTTATCCCAGGGGCTGGGCGAGCAGTACTTC. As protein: CASSLSQGLGEQYF.

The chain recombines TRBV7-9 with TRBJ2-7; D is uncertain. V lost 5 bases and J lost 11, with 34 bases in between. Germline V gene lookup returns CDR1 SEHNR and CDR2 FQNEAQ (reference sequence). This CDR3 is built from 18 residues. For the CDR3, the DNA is TGTGCCAGCAGCAACAACCTAGGAACCGCCTCGACGAGCAGCAAGGAGTACTTC. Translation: CASSNNLGTASTSSKEYF.

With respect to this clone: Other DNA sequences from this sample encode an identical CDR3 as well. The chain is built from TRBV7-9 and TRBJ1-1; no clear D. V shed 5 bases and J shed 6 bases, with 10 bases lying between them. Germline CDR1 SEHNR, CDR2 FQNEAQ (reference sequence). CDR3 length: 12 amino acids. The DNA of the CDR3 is TGTGCCAGCAGCCTGGGTCAAGCTGAAGCTTTCTTT. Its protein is CASSLGQAEAFF.

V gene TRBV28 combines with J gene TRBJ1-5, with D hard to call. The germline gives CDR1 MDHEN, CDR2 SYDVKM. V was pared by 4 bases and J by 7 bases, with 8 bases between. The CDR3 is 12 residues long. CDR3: CASSSWGQPQHF. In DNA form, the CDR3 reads TGTGCCAGCAGTTCTTGGGGACAGCCCCAGCATTTT.